The 2 T cell receptor beta chains below all came from one sample that was sequenced in a study of T cell repertoires in cytomegalovirus infection. One entry per CDR3 protein, called by TCRdb with MiXCR from the reads. The top ten hold around 4% of the sample, which has hundreds of thousands of distinct CDR3 sequences, 9% to 9.5% seen once. The sequencing sample was made of PBMCs. The receptor set was obtained from a human donor in good health (CMV status not recorded). Some clones in this sample may be carry-over from other donors' samples.

In its sample, this clonotype was seen many times. The chain recombines TRBV11-2 with TRBJ2-7; 9 bases are shared with TRBD2. The CDR3 extends over 20 amino acids. Per germline, CDR1 SGHAT and CDR2 FQNNGV. V was clipped by 5 bases and J by 2 bases; unmatched bases: 22. The CDR3 loop is CASSPHGAGGSSGPPYEQYF. As DNA, the CDR3 is TGTGCCAGCAGCCCCCACGGAGCGGGAGGATCCTCAGGGCCTCCCTACGAGCAGTACTTC.

This clonotype was seen ten or more times. At one end the junction does not follow the germline gene, possibly because of a read error. The rearrangement links TRBV7-2 to TRBJ2-3, with D maybe TRBD2 (6 bases). Per germline, CDR1 SGHTA and CDR2 FQGNSA. The CDR3 has 11 residues. As DNA, the CDR3 is TGTGCCAGCAGCCTAGCGAATACGCAGTATTTT. This encodes CASSLANTQYF.